These T cell receptor beta chains were read from a single sample in a study of cytomegalovirus exposure and HLA in healthy donors. Sequencing was performed with immunoSEQ multiplex PCR; in TCRdb, only in-frame clones are kept and a portion is missing. The sample shows 75,000 to 100,000 clones, about 70% of them seen only once. What was sequenced was PBMCs. The source is a female donor in good health and CMV-seropositive. Each CDR3 is given with its conserved first and last residue. The D gene is left open where the match is weak. Only some rows state a clone size, as once, few, many or a class for expanded clones.

j_call d_call clone_size v_call cdr3_length cdr3_aa cdr3_nt
TRBJ1-5 TRBD1 - TRBV19 15 CASSEDRGLSQPQHF TGTGCCAGTAGTGAAGACAGGGGGCTTAGTCAGCCCCAGCATTTT
TRBJ2-7 - - TRBV27 15 CASSLSRGHRDEQYF TGTGCCAGCAGTTTATCGAGGGGACACCGAGACGAGCAGTACTTC
TRBJ2-2 - - TRBV7-2 15 CASSFAGMGAGELFF TGTGCCAGCAGCTTCGCGGGAATGGGCGCCGGGGAGCTGTTTTTT
TRBJ2-2 - - TRBV7-9 14 CASSVGQPTGELFF TGTGCCAGCAGCGTCGGACAGCCTACCGGGGAGCTGTTTTTT
TRBJ1-3 - - TRBV5-6 16 CASSFAPRGGGNTIYF TGTGCCAGCAGCTTCGCCCCCAGGGGTGGGGGAAACACCATATATTTT
TRBJ2-5 TRBD1 once TRBV29-1 17 CSVEDQYRGPSQETQYF TGCAGCGTTGAAGATCAGTACAGGGGGCCCTCACAAGAGACCCAGTACTTC
TRBJ1-6 TRBD1 - TRBV5-4 15 CASSPPGQHNSPLHF TGTGCCAGCAGCCCACCGGGACAGCATAATTCACCCCTCCACTTT
TRBJ1-2 - - TRBV7-2 13 CAVRDTFVYGYTF TGTGCCGTCCGGGACACCTTTGTCTATGGCTACACCTTC
TRBJ2-5 TRBD1 - TRBV7-9 15 CASTLGTGRGETQYF TGTGCCAGCACCTTGGGGACAGGACGAGGCGAGACCCAGTACTTC
TRBJ1-1 - few TRBV6-1 16 CASREGGGRTNTEAFF TGTGCCAGCAGGGAAGGGGGGGGACGGACGAACACTGAAGCTTTCTTT
TRBJ1-6 - - TRBV6-5 15 CASSYRAGVNSPLHF TGTGCCAGCAGTTACAGGGCAGGGGTTAATTCACCCCTCCACTTT
TRBJ2-1 TRBD1 few TRBV19 16 CASSARQSGQGHEQFF TGTGCCAGTAGTGCACGTCAATCAGGACAGGGCCATGAGCAGTTCTTC
TRBJ2-7 - - TRBV7-9 15 CASSLVEGGTHEQYF TGTGCCAGCAGCTTAGTTGAGGGAGGAACCCACGAGCAGTACTTC
TRBJ1-1 - few TRBV7-9 15 CASSWDAGVEAEAFF TGTGCCAGCAGCTGGGATGCAGGGGTGGAGGCTGAAGCTTTCTTT
TRBJ1-4 - - TRBV27 14 CASSVGQRNEKLFF TGTGCCAGCAGTGTAGGACAGAGGAATGAAAAACTGTTTTTT
TRBJ1-2 - - TRBV2 12 CASSEDGGGYTF TGTGCCAGCAGTGAAGACGGTGGTGGCTACACCTTC
TRBJ1-3 - - TRBV28 12 CASSLGENTIYF TGTGCCAGCAGTCTCGGGGAAAACACCATATATTTT
TRBJ1-1 TRBD1 - TRBV6-6 15 CASSDTTGKVAEAFF TGTGCCAGCAGTGACACGACAGGGAAAGTCGCTGAAGCTTTCTTT
TRBJ1-2 - - TRBV4-1 14 CASSQDWGGHGYTF TGCGCCAGCAGCCAAGATTGGGGAGGGCATGGCTACACCTTC
TRBJ2-1 TRBD2 - TRBV2 16 CASSEGGGTFYNEQFF TGTGCCAGCAGTGAGGGCGGGGGAACCTTCTACAATGAGCAGTTCTTC
TRBJ2-7 - - TRBV30 12 CACHRDTYEQYF TGTGCCTGCCACAGGGATACCTACGAGCAGTACTTC
TRBJ2-1 TRBD2 - TRBV5-1 16 CASSFRTSGLYNEQFF TGCGCCAGCAGCTTCCGGACTAGCGGGTTGTACAATGAGCAGTTCTTC
TRBJ1-3 - few TRBV5-1 14 CASSLTTLEDTIYF TGCGCCAGCAGCTTGACTACTCTGGAAGACACCATATATTTT
TRBJ2-7 - - TRBV7-9 14 CASSLHVNSYEQYF TGTGCCAGCAGCTTACATGTCAACTCCTACGAGCAGTACTTC
TRBJ1-1 - - TRBV10-3 13 CAISAQGRTEAFF TGTGCCATCAGTGCGCAGGGGCGCACTGAAGCTTTCTTT
TRBJ2-1 TRBD1 - TRBV29-1 16 CSVTPGLGQLGNEQFF TGCAGCGTCACCCCGGGCCTGGGACAGTTAGGCAATGAGCAGTTCTTC
TRBJ1-2 TRBD1 - TRBV7-2 19 CASSLAAGTGGGGHYGYTF TGTGCCAGCAGCTTAGCGGCCGGGACAGGGGGCGGTGGGCACTATGGCTACACCTTC
TRBJ1-4 TRBD1 - TRBV11-2 16 CASSFATGGSGEKLFF TGTGCCAGCAGCTTTGCTACAGGGGGCTCCGGGGAAAAACTGTTTTTT
TRBJ1-6 - - TRBV4-1 19 CASSQEPPRDSLYNSPLHF TGCGCCAGCAGCCAAGAACCCCCGCGGGATTCGTTGTATAATTCACCCCTCCACTTT
TRBJ2-5 - - TRBV11-1 13 CASSPGLQETQYF TGTGCCAGCAGCCCCGGACTCCAAGAGACCCAGTACTTC
TRBJ2-5 - many TRBV27 15 CASSPPGLERETQYF TGTGCCAGCAGTCCCCCCGGCCTGGAGCGGGAGACCCAGTACTTC
TRBJ1-1 - - TRBV6-1 13 CASRLQVWTEAFF TGTGCCAGCAGACTTCAGGTGTGGACTGAAGCTTTCTTT
TRBJ1-6 - - TRBV19 15 CASTPSRGRESPLHF TGTGCCAGTACCCCAAGCAGGGGACGAGAATCACCCCTCCACTTT
TRBJ1-6 TRBD1 - TRBV5-4 15 CASSLNRGYNSPLHF TGTGCCAGCAGCTTGAACAGGGGTTATAATTCACCCCTCCACTTT